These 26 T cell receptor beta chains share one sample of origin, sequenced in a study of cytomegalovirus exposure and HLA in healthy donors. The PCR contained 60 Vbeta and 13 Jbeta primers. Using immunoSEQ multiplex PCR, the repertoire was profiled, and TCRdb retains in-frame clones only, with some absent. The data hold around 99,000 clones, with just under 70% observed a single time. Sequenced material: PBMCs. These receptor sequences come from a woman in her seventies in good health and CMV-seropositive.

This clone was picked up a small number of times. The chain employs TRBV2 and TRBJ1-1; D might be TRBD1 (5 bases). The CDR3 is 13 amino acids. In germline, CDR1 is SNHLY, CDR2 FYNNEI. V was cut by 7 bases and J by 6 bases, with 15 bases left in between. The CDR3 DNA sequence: TGTGCCAGCAATACCGAGGGGAGGGCTGAAGCTTTCTTT. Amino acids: CASNTEGRAEAFF.

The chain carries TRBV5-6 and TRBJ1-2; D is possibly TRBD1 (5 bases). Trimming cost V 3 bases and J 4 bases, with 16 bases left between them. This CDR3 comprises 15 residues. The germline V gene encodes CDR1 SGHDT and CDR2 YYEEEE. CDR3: CASSSPGGRLYGYTF. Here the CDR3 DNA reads TGTGCCAGCAGCTCCCCGGGGGGACGGCTCTATGGCTACACCTTC.

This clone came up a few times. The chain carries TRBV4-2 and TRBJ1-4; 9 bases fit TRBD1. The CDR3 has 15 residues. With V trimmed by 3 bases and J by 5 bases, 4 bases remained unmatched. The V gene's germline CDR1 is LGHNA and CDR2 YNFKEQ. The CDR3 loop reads CASSQAGTGNEKLFF. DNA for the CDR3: TGTGCCAGCAGCCAGGCCGGGACAGGGAATGAAAAACTGTTTTTT.

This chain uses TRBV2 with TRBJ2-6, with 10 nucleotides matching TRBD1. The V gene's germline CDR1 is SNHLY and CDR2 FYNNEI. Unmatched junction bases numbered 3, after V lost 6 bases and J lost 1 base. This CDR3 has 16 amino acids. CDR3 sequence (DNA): TGTGCCAGCAGGGGACAGGGGTTTTCTGGGGCCAACGTCCTGACTTTC. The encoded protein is CASRGQGFSGANVLTF.

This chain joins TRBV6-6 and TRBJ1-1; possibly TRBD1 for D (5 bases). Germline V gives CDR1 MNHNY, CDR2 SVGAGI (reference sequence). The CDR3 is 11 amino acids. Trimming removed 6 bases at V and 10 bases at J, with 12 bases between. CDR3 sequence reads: CASRQASTAFF. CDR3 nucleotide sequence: TGTGCCAGCAGACAGGCCAGCACAGCTTTCTTT.

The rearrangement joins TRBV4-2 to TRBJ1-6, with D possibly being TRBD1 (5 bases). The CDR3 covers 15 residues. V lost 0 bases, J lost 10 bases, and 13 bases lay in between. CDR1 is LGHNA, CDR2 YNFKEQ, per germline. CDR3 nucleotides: TGTGCCAGCAGCCAAGATGTCGCAGGGTTCTCACCCCTCCACTTT. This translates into CASSQDVAGFSPLHF.

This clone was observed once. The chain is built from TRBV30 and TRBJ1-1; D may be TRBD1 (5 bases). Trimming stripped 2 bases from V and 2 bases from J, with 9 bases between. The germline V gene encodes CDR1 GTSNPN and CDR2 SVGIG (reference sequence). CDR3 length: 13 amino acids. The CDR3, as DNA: TGTGCCTGGAGTAGACAGAGTAACACTGAAGCTTTCTTT. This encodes CAWSRQSNTEAFF.

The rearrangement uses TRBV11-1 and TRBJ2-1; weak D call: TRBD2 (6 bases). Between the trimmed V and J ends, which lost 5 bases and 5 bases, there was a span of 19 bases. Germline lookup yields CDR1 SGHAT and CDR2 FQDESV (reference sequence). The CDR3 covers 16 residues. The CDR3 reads CASSVPAAGQDNEQFF. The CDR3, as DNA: TGTGCCAGCAGCGTCCCTGCAGCGGGCCAAGACAATGAGCAGTTCTTC.

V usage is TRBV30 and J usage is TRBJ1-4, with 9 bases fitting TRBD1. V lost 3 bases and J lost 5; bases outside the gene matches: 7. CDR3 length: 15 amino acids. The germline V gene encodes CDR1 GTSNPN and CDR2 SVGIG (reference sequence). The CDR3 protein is CAWRVGTGFNEKLFF. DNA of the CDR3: TGTGCCTGGAGGGTAGGGACAGGGTTCAATGAAAAACTGTTTTTT.

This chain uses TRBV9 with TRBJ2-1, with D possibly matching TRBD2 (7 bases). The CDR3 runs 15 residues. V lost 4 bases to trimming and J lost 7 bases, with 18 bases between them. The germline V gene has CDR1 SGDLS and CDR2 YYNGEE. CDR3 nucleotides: TGTGCCAGCAGCCCCCTGGCGGGGGCTGGAAATGAGCAGTTCTTC. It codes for CASSPLAGAGNEQFF.

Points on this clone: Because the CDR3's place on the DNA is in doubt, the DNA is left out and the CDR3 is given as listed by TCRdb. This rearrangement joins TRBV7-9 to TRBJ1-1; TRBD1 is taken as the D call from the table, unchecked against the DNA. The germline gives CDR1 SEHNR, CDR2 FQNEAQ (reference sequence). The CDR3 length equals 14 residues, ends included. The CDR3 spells CASSTSGQGTGAFF.

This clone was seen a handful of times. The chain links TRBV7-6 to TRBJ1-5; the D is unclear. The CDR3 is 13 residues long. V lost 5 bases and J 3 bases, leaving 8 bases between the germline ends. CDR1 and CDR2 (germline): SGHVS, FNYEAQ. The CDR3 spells CASSPTDNQPQHF. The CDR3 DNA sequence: TGTGCCAGCAGCCCCACAGACAATCAGCCCCAGCATTTT.

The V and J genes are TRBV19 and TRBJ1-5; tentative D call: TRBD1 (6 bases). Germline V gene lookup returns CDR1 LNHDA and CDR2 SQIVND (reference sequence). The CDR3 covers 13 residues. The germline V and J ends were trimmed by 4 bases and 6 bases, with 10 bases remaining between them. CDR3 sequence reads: CASSTGGAQPQHF. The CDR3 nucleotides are TGTGCCAGTAGTACGGGGGGGGCTCAGCCCCAGCATTTT.

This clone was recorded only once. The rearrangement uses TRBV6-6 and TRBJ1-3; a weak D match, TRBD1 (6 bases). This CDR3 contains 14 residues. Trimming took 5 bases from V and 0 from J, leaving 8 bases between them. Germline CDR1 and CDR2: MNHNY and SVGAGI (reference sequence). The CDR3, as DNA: TGTGCCAGCAGTACGACAGGCTCTGGAAACACCATATATTTT. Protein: CASSTTGSGNTIYF.

This chain's CDR3 is CASSITGSYEQYF. The DNA for the CDR3 is TGTGCCAGTAGTATAACAGGCTCCTACGAGCAGTACTTC. The chain carries TRBV19 and TRBJ2-7; D might be TRBD1 (5 bases). Trimming pared 2 bases from V and 0 bases from J, leaving 5 bases between. The CDR3 extends over 13 amino acids. CDR1 is LNHDA and CDR2 is SQIVND in the germline V gene (reference sequence).

CDR3 DNA sequence: TGTGCCAGCAGCTTAGCGCACTACAGGTACTCTGGAAACACCATATATTTT. It encodes CASSLAHYRYSGNTIYF. V is TRBV7-6 and J is TRBJ1-3; D might be TRBD1 (5 bases). Germline values: CDR1 SGHVS, CDR2 FNYEAQ. This CDR3 spans 17 amino acids. Trimming took off 0 bases at V and 0 bases at J, with 12 bases between the two ends.

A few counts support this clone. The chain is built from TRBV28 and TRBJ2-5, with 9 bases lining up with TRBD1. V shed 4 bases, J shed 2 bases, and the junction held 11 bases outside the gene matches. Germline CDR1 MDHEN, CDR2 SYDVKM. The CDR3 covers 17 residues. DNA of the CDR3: TGTGCCAGCAGTTCCGTCCCGGGACAGGGCATTCAAGAGACCCAGTACTTC. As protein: CASSSVPGQGIQETQYF.

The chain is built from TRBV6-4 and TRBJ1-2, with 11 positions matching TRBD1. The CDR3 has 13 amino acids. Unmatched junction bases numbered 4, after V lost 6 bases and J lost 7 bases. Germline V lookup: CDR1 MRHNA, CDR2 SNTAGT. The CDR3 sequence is CASRTGTGGGYTF. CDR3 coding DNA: TGTGCCAGCAGAACCGGGACAGGGGGTGGCTACACCTTC.

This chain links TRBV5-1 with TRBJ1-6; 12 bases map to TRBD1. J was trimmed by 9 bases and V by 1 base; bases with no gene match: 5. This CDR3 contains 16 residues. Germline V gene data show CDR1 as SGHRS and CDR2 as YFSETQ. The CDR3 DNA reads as TGCGCCAGCAGCTTGAGGGACAGGGGGCTGAGTTCACCCCTCCACTTT. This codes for CASSLRDRGLSSPLHF.

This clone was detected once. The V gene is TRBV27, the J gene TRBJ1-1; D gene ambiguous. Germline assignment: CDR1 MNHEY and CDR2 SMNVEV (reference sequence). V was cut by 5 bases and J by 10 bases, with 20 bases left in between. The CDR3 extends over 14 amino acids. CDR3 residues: CASSPRTWGERAFF. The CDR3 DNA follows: TGTGCCAGCAGTCCCCGGACTTGGGGAGAACGAGCTTTCTTT.

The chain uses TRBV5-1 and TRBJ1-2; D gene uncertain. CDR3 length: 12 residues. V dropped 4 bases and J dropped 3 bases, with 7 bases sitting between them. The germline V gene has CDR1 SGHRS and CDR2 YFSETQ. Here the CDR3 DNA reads TGCGCCAGCAGCGGCCAGGACTATGGCTACACCTTC. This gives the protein CASSGQDYGYTF.

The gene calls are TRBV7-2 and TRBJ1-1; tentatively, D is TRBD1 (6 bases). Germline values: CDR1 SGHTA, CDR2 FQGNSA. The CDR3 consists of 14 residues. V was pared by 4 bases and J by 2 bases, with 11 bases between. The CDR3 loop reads CASSSQGINTEAFF. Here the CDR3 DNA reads TGTGCCAGCAGCTCCCAGGGGATCAACACTGAAGCTTTCTTT.

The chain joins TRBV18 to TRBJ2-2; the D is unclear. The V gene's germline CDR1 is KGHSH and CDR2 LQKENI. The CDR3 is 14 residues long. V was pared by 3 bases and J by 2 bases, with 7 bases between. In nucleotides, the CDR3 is TGTGCCAGCTCACCGAACAGCAACACCGGGGAGCTGTTTTTT. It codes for CASSPNSNTGELFF.

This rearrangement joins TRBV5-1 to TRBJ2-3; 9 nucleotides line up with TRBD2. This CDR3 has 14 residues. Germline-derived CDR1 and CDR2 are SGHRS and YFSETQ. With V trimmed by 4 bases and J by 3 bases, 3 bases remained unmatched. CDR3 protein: CASSVAGVTDTQYF. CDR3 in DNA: TGCGCCAGCAGCGTAGCGGGGGTAACAGATACGCAGTATTTT. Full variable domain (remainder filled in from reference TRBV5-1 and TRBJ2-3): KAGVTQTPRYLIKTRGQQVTLSCSPISGHRSVSWYQQTPGQGLQFLFEYFSETQRNKGNFPGRFSGRQFSNSRSEMNVSTLELGDSALYLCASSVAGVTDTQYFGPGTRLTVL.

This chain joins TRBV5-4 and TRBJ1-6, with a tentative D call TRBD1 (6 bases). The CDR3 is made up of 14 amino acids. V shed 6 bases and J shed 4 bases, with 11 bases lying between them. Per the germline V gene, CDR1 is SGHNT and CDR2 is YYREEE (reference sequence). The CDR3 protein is CASKPGQYNSPLHF. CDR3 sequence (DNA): TGTGCCAGCAAACCCGGACAGTATAATTCACCCCTCCACTTT.

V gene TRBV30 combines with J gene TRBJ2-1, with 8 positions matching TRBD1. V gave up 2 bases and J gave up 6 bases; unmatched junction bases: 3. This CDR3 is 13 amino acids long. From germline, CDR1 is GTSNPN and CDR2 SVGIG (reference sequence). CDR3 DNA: TGTGCCTGGAGTCCGACAGGGGTCAATGAGCAGTTCTTC. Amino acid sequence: CAWSPTGVNEQFF.